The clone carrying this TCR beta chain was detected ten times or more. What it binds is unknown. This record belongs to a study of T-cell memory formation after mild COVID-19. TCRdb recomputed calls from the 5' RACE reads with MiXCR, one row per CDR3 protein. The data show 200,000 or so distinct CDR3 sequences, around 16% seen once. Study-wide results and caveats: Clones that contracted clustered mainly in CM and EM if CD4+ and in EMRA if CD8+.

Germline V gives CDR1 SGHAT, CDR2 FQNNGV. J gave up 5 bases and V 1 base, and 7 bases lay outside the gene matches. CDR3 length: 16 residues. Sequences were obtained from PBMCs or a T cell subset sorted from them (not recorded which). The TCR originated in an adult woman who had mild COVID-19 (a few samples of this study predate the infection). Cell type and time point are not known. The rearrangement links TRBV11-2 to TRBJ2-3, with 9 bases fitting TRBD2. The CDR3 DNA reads TGTGCCAGCAGCTTAGGTGGCCTAGCGGGGTTAGATACGCAGTATTTT. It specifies CASSLGGLAGLDTQYF.